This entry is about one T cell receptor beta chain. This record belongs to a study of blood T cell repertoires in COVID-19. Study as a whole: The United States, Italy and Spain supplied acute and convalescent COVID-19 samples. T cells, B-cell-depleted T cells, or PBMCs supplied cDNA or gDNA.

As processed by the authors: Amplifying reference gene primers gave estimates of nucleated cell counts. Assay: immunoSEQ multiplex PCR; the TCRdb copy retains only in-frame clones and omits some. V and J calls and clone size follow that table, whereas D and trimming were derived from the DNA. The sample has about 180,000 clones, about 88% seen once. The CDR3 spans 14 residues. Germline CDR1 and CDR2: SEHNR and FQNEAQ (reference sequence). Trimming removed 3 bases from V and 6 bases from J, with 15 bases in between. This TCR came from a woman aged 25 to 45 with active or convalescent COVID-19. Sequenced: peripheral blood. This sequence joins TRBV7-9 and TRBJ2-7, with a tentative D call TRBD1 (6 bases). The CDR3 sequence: CASSFPSGVGEQYF. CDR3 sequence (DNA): TGTGCCAGCAGCTTTCCTTCAGGGGTGGGCGAGCAGTACTTC.